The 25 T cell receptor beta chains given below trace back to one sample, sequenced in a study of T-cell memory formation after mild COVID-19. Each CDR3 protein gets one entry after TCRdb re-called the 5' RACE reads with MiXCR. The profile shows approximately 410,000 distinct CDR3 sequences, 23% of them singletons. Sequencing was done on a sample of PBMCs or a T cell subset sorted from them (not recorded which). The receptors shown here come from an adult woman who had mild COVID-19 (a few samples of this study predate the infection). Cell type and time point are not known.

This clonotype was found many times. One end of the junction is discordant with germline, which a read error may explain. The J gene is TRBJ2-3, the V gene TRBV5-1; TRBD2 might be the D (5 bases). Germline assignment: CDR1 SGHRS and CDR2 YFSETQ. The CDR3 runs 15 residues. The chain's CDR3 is CASSLVGGSTDTQYF. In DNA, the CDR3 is TGTGCTAGCAGCTTAGTAGGTGGCAGCACAGATACGCAGTATTTT.

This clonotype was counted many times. CDR3 protein: CSVVTSQTQYF. CDR3 bases: TGCAGCGTTGTTACATCCCAGACCCAGTACTTC. The chain uses TRBV29-1 and TRBJ2-5; the D is unclear. The length of the CDR3 is 11 residues. CDR1 and CDR2 from the germline V gene are SQVTM and ANQGSEA. V dropped 4 bases and J dropped 6 bases, with 9 bases sitting between them. Variable domain in full (rest from reference TRBV29-1 and TRBJ2-5): SAVISQKPSRDICQRGTSLTIQCQVDSQVTMMFWYRQQPGQSLTLIATANQGSEATYESGFVIDKFPISRPNLTFSTLTVSNMSPEDSSIYLCSVVTSQTQYFGPGTRLLVL.

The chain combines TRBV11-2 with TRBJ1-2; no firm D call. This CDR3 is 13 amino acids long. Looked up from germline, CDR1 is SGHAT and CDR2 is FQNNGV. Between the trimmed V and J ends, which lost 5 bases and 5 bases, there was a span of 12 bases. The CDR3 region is CASSPDGQYGYTF. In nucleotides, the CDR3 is TGTGCCAGCAGCCCTGACGGCCAATATGGCTACACCTTC. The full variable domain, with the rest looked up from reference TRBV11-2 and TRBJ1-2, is EAGVAQSPRYKIIEKRQSVAFWCNPISGHATLYWYQQILGQGPKLLIQFQNNGVVDDSQLPKDRFSAERLKGVDSTLKIQPAKLEDSAVYLCASSPDGQYGYTFGSGTRLTVV.

CDR3 protein: CASSPPGGSLGYEQYF. DNA for the CDR3: TGTGCCAGCAGCCCCCCGGGCGGGAGCTTGGGATACGAGCAGTACTTC. This chain connects TRBV4-2 to TRBJ2-7, with 7 bases identical to TRBD2. In germline, CDR1 is LGHNA, CDR2 YNFKEQ. Trimming took 4 bases from V and 4 from J; bases not matched to a gene: 13. The CDR3 contains 16 residues.

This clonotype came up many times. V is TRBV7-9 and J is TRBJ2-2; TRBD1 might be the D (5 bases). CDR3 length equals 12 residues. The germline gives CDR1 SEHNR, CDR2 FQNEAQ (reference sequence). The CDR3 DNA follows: TGTGCTCACTCCCAGGGCACCGGGGAGCTGTTTTTT. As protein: CAHSQGTGELFF.

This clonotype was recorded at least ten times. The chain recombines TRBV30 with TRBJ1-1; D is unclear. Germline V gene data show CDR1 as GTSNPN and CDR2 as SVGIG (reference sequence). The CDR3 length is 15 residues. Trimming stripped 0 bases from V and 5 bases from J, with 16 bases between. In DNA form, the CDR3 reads TGTGCCTGGAGTGTAATGAACGCTTTGGAGACTGAAGCTTTCTTT. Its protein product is CAWSVMNALETEAFF.

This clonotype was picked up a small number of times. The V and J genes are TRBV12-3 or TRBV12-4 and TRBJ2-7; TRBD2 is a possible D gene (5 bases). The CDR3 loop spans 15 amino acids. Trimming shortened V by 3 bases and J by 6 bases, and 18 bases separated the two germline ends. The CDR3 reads CASSLRSGSVGEQYF. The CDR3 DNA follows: TGTGCCAGCAGTTTGAGGAGCGGATCAGTGGGCGAGCAGTACTTC.

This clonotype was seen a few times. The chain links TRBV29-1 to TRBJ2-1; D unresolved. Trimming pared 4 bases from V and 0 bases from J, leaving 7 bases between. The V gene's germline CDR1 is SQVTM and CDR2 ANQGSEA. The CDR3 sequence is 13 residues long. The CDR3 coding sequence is TGCAGCGTTGTGCCGGTCTCCTACAATGAGCAGTTCTTC. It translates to CSVVPVSYNEQFF.

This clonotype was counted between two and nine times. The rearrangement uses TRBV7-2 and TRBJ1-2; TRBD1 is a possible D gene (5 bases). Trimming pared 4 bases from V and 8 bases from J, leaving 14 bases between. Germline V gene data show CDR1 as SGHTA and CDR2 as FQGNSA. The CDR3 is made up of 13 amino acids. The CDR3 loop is CASSSPGGSGYTF. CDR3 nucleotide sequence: TGTGCCAGCAGCTCCCCTGGGGGGTCGGGCTACACCTTC.

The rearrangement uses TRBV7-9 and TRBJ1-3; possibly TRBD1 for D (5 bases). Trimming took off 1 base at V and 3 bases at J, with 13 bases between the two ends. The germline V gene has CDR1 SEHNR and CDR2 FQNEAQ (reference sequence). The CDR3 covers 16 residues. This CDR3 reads CASSLDMGRYGNTIYF. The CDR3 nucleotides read TGTGCCAGCAGCTTAGATATGGGACGGTATGGAAACACCATATATTTT.

CDR3 bases: TGTGCCACCAGTGACCCCACCCAGGGGGACACTGAAGCTTTCTTT. It yields the protein CATSDPTQGDTEAFF. The chain is built from TRBV24-1 and TRBJ1-1; 7 nucleotides line up with TRBD1. J was trimmed by 3 bases and V by 4 bases; bases with no gene match: 7. Germline V gene sequence: CDR1 KGHDR, CDR2 SFDVKD. The CDR3 is 15 amino acids.

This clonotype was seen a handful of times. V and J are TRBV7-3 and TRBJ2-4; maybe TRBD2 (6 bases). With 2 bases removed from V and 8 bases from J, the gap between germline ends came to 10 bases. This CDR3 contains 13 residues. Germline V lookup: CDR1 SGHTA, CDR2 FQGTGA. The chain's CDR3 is CASSLAGKDIQYF. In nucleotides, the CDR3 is TGTGCCAGCAGCTTAGCGGGAAAGGACATTCAGTACTTC.

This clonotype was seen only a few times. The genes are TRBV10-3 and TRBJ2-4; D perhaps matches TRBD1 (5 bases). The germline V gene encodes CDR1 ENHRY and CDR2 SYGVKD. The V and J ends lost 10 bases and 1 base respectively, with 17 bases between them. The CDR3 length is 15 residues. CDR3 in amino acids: CATSHQGRAKNIQYF. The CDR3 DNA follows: TGTGCCACCTCTCATCAGGGTCGCGCCAAAAACATTCAGTACTTC.

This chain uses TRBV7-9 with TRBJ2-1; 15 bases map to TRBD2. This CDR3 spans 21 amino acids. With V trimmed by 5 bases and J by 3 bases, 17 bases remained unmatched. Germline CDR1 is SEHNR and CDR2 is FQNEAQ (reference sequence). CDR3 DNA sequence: TGTGCCAGCAGCCCACGGGGTTCCGGGACTAGCGGGAGGCCCAGCTACAATGAGCAGTTCTTC. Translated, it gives CASSPRGSGTSGRPSYNEQFF.

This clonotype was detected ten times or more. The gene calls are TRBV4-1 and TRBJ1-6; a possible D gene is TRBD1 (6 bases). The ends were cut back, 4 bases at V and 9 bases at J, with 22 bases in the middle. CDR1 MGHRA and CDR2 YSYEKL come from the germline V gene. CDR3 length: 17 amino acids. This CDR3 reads CASSLGRTVRGSSPLHF. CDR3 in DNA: TGCGCCAGCAGCCTCGGTCGGACAGTCCGTGGAAGTTCACCCCTCCACTTT.

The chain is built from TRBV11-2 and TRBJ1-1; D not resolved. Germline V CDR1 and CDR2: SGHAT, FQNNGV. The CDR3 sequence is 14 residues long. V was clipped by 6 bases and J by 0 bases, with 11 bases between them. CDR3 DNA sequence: TGTGCCAGCAGACCTAGCGGGATGAACACTGAAGCTTTCTTT. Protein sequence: CASRPSGMNTEAFF.

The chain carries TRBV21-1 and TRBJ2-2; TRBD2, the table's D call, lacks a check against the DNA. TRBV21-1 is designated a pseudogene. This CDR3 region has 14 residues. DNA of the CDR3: TGTGCCCGGGTAGCGGGGTCGAACACCGGGGAGCTGTTTTTT. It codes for CARVAGSNTGELFF.

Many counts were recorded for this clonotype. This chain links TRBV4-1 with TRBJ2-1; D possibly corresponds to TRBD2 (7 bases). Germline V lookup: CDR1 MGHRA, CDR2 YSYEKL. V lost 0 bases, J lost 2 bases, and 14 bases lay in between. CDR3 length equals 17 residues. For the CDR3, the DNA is TGCGCCAGCAGCCAAGATGGAACGGGGGGCCCCTACAATGAGCAGTTCTTC. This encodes CASSQDGTGGPYNEQFF.

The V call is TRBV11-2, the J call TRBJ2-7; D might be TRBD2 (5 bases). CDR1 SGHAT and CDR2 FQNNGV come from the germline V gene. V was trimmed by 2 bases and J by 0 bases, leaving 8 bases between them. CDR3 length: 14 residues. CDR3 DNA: TGTGCCAGCAGCTTAATCGGGGTCTCCTACGAGCAGTACTTC. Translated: CASSLIGVSYEQYF.

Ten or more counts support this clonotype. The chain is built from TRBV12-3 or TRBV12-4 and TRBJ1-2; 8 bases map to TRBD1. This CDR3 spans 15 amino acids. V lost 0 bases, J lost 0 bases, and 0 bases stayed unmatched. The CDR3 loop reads CASSLAGQANYGYTF. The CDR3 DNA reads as TGTGCCAGCAGTTTAGCGGGACAGGCTAACTATGGCTACACCTTC.

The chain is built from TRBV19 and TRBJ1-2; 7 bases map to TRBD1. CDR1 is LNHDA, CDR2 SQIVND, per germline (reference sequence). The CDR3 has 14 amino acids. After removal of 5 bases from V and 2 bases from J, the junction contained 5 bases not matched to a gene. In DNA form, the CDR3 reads TGTGCCAGTAGTCCGGACAGGAGAAACTATGGCTACACCTTC. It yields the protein CASSPDRRNYGYTF. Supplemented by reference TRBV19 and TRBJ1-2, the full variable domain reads DGGITQSPKYLFRKEGQNVTLSCEQNLNHDAMYWYRQDPGQGLRLIYYSQIVNDFQKGDIAEGYSVSREKKESFPLTVTSAQKNPTAFYLCASSPDRRNYGYTFGSGTRLTVV.

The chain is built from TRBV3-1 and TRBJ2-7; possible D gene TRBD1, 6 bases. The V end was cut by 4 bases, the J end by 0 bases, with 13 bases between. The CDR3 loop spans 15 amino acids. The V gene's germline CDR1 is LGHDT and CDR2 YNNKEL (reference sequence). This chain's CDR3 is CASSPPGASSYEQYF. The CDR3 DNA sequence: TGTGCCAGCAGCCCGCCAGGGGCCAGCTCCTACGAGCAGTACTTC.

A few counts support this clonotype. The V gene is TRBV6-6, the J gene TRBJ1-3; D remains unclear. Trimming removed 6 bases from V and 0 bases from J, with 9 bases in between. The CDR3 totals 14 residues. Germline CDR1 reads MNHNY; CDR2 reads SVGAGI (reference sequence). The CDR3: CASSTSFSGNTIYF. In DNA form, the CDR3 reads TGTGCCAGCAGCACCAGTTTCTCTGGAAACACCATATATTTT.

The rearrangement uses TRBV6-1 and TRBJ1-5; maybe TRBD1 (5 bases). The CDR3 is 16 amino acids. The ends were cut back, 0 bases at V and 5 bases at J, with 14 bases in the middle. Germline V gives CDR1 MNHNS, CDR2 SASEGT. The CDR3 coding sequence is TGTGCCAGCAGTGAAGCGGGATCGGCGGGGGATCAGCCCCAGCATTTT. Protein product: CASSEAGSAGDQPQHF.

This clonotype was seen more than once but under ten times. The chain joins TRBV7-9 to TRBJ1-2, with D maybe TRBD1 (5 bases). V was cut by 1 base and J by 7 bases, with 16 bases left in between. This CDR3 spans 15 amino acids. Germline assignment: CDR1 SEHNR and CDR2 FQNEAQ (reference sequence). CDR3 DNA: TGTGCCAGCAGCTTAGATCAGGGATCATTCGCTGGCTACACCTTC. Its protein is CASSLDQGSFAGYTF.